What follows are 23 T cell receptor beta chains derived from one specimen sequenced in a study of blood T cell repertoires in COVID-19. Clones were sequenced by immunoSEQ multiplex PCR, and TCRdb holds only the in-frame ones, with some missing. The sample yields about 120,000 clones, over 75% seen once. Input material: peripheral blood. These receptors were taken from a man in his 60s with acute or convalescent COVID-19.

In its sample, this clone was seen once. The chain combines TRBV4-3 with TRBJ2-7; TRBD1 aligns across 9 bases. Germline CDR1 and CDR2: LGHNA and YSLEER. This CDR3 spans 17 amino acids. V was clipped by 1 base and J by 5 bases; unmatched bases: 12. The CDR3 reads CASSQAGPGQGGHEQYF. The DNA of the CDR3 is TGCGCCAGCAGCCAAGCGGGGCCGGGACAGGGCGGACACGAGCAGTACTTC.

This clone appeared a single time. The chain joins TRBV28 to TRBJ2-2; 7 nucleotides align to TRBD1. The germline V gene encodes CDR1 MDHEN and CDR2 SYDVKM. The CDR3 runs 15 residues. V shed 7 bases and J 3 bases; nucleotides not matched to a gene: 8. The CDR3 reads CASTAGGRDTGELFF. The CDR3 nucleotides are TGTGCCAGCACTGCAGGGGGAAGGGACACCGGGGAGCTGTTTTTT.

The chain uses TRBV3-1 (or the pseudogene TRBV3-2) and TRBJ1-5; D ambiguous. In germline, CDR1 is LGHDT, CDR2 YNNKEL (reference sequence). The V end was cut by 9 bases, the J end by 1 base, with 10 bases between. This CDR3 has 13 residues. CDR3 nucleotide sequence: TGTGCCAGGACGACACGCAGCAATCAGCCCCAGCATTTT. It codes for CARTTRSNQPQHF.

The rearrangement links TRBV6-2 or TRBV6-3 to TRBJ2-7, with D tentatively TRBD2 (5 bases). CDR1 is MNHEY and CDR2 is SVGEGT in the germline V gene. There are 14 residues in the CDR3. V was shortened by 6 bases and J by 6 bases, with 18 bases between the two germline ends. The CDR3: CASSVGIPFSEQYF. For the CDR3, the DNA is TGTGCCAGCAGCGTCGGGATCCCGTTCTCCGAGCAGTACTTC.

The chain carries TRBV19 and TRBJ1-5; TRBD1 is a possible D gene (5 bases). V shed 6 bases and J shed 7 bases, with 19 bases lying between them. The CDR3 spans 15 residues. Germline V gene lookup returns CDR1 LNHDA and CDR2 SQIVND (reference sequence). This CDR3 is CASSRRGRDGQPQHF. The DNA for the CDR3 is TGTGCCAGTAGCCGACGCGGCAGGGATGGACAGCCCCAGCATTTT.

This rearrangement joins TRBV27 to TRBJ1-6; 9 nucleotides match TRBD1. Unmatched junction bases numbered 7, after V lost 2 bases and J lost 8 bases. Germline V gene data show CDR1 as MNHEY and CDR2 as SMNVEV (reference sequence). The length of the CDR3 is 16 residues. Written as DNA, the CDR3 is TGTGCCAGCAGTTTAGGGACAGGGAGGCGGGATTCACCCCTCCACTTT. Amino acids: CASSLGTGRRDSPLHF.

V is TRBV5-1 and J is TRBJ2-1; weak D call: TRBD1 (6 bases). Per germline, CDR1 SGHRS and CDR2 YFSETQ. The CDR3 loop spans 16 amino acids. The V gene lost 0 bases and the J gene lost 7 bases, with 17 bases spanning the gap. In nucleotides, the CDR3 is TGCGCCAGCAGCTTGGCCGTAGGGGGTCTCGGGAATGAGCAGTTCTTC. Protein: CASSLAVGGLGNEQFF.

The rearrangement joins TRBV27 to TRBJ1-2; 10 bases match TRBD1. The V gene end was trimmed by 4 bases and the J gene end by 8 bases; junction bases not matched to a gene: 7. From germline, CDR1 is MNHEY and CDR2 SMNVEV (reference sequence). CDR3 length: 14 residues. The chain's CDR3 is CASSSRQGAEGYTF. The CDR3 DNA sequence: TGTGCCAGCAGTTCTAGACAGGGGGCCGAGGGCTACACCTTC.

V and J are TRBV10-3 and TRBJ1-2; D might be TRBD1 (5 bases). The CDR3 is made up of 14 amino acids. CDR1 is ENHRY and CDR2 is SYGVKD in the germline V gene. V lost 10 bases, J lost 9 bases, and 24 bases lay in between. The CDR3 DNA follows: TGTGCCACCTCCCCAGGAGGGACCGATACCCGCTACACCTTC. Encoded protein: CATSPGGTDTRYTF.

This clone has only one observation. V usage is TRBV6-5 and J usage is TRBJ2-7, with TRBD2 identical over 8 bases. Unmatched junction bases numbered 12, after V lost 6 bases and J lost 5 bases. This CDR3 has 15 amino acids. Per the germline V gene, CDR1 is MNHEY and CDR2 is SVGAGI. DNA for the CDR3: TGTGCCAGCAGGCCCCCAGCGGGAGTCTATAACGAGCAGTACTTC. Translating gives CASRPPAGVYNEQYF.

In its sample, this clone was seen a few times. The chain links TRBV5-6 to TRBJ2-3; 8 bases align to TRBD1. Germline V CDR1 and CDR2: SGHDT, YYEEEE. This CDR3 has 16 amino acids. V was clipped by 3 bases and J by 0 bases; unmatched bases: 6. CDR3 nucleotide sequence: TGTGCCAGCAGCTCTTACAGGGGGGCCAGCACAGATACGCAGTATTTT. Translated: CASSSYRGASTDTQYF.

The V gene is TRBV19, the J gene TRBJ1-2; D uncertain. Trimming took off 3 bases at V and 8 bases at J, with 19 bases between the two ends. Germline CDR1 LNHDA, CDR2 SQIVND (reference sequence). The length of the CDR3 is 15 residues. DNA for the CDR3: TGTGCCAGTAGTATGTCGGGTGATGGCCATGTGGGCTACACCTTC. Protein product: CASSMSGDGHVGYTF.

This clone was picked up one time. V and J are TRBV7-2 and TRBJ2-7, with TRBD2 as a possible D gene (5 bases). Per the germline V gene, CDR1 is SGHTA and CDR2 is FQGNSA. Trimming pared 6 bases from V and 2 bases from J, leaving 20 bases between. This CDR3 has 16 residues. Here the CDR3 reads CASRATPEVLAYEQYF. As DNA, the CDR3 is TGTGCCAGCAGAGCTACCCCGGAGGTCCTCGCCTACGAGCAGTACTTC.

The V call is TRBV6-5, the J call TRBJ1-4; D is uncertain. V shed 1 base and J shed 4 bases, with 7 bases lying between them. In germline, CDR1 is MNHEY, CDR2 SVGAGI. The CDR3 has 14 residues. The CDR3 region is CASSYLRDNEKLFF. The DNA of the CDR3 is TGTGCCAGCAGTTACTTAAGAGATAATGAAAAACTGTTTTTT.

V usage is TRBV28 and J usage is TRBJ2-7, with 8 positions matching TRBD1. V lost 2 bases to trimming and J lost 0 bases; unmatched junction nucleotides: 3. Germline values: CDR1 MDHEN, CDR2 SYDVKM. CDR3 length equals 15 residues. The CDR3 protein is CASSLPDRGSYEQYF. CDR3 DNA sequence: TGTGCCAGCAGTTTACCCGACAGGGGCTCCTACGAGCAGTACTTC.

V usage is TRBV29-1 and J usage is TRBJ2-7; perhaps TRBD1 as D (6 bases). The V gene lost 6 bases and the J gene lost 3 bases, with 15 bases spanning the gap. CDR1 SQVTM and CDR2 ANQGSEA come from the germline V gene. The CDR3 has 13 residues. CDR3 amino acids: CSVPLGAGYEQYF. CDR3 bases: TGCAGCGTGCCCCTGGGGGCGGGCTACGAGCAGTACTTC.

This chain connects TRBV19 to TRBJ1-4; D remains unclear. Between the trimmed V and J ends, which lost 5 bases and 8 bases, there was a span of 18 bases. The CDR3 totals 15 residues. Germline CDR1 LNHDA, CDR2 SQIVND (reference sequence). CDR3 sequence reads: CASSSTGVEVEKLFF. CDR3 sequence (DNA): TGTGCCAGTAGTTCTACGGGAGTTGAGGTCGAAAAACTGTTTTTT.

The chain links TRBV18 to TRBJ2-3; D remains ambiguous. This CDR3 comprises 14 residues. V lost 2 bases, J lost 2 bases, and 8 bases lay in between. Germline CDR1 reads KGHSH; CDR2 reads LQKENI. In DNA, the CDR3 is TGTGCCAGCTCACCAAATTCCAACACAGATACGCAGTATTTT. This codes for CASSPNSNTDTQYF. Full variable domain (missing parts from reference TRBV18 and TRBJ2-3): NAGVMQNPRHLVRRRGQEARLRCSPMKGHSHVYWYRQLPEEGLKFMVYLQKENIIDESGMPKERFSAEFPKEGPSILRIQQVVRGDSAAYFCASSPNSNTDTQYFGPGTRLTVL.

This clone was detected once. The chain is built from TRBV29-1 and TRBJ2-7, with 9 bases matching TRBD1. Trimming removed 6 bases from V and 0 bases from J; junction bases left unmatched: 6. Germline V gene data show CDR1 as SQVTM and CDR2 as ANQGSEA. The CDR3 runs to 14 residues. CDR3 coding DNA: TGCAGCGTAGGGGGGGGACAGGGCTCCTACGAGCAGTACTTC. Translating it yields CSVGGGQGSYEQYF.

The J gene is TRBJ2-3, the V gene TRBV11-2; 10 nucleotides match TRBD1. The CDR3 is 17 residues long. After removal of 6 bases from V and 6 bases from J, the junction contained 15 bases not matched to a gene. In germline, CDR1 is SGHAT, CDR2 FQNNGV. The CDR3 nucleotides are TGTGCCAGCAGTTCGACCGGGACAGGGGCCGGTCAGGATACGCAGTATTTT. It specifies CASSSTGTGAGQDTQYF.

The chain has TRBV12-3 or TRBV12-4 and TRBJ2-5; D uncertain. The length of the CDR3 is 13 residues. Trimming removed 3 bases at V and 2 bases at J, with 7 bases between. CDR3 nucleotides: TGTGCCAGCAGTTTCGTGAGGCAAGAGACCCAGTACTTC. Translating it yields CASSFVRQETQYF.

The genes are TRBV19 and TRBJ1-5; 11 positions agree with TRBD1. The CDR3 is 15 amino acids. Germline V gene sequence: CDR1 LNHDA, CDR2 SQIVND (reference sequence). The trim removed 6 bases at V and 11 bases at J, leaving 12 bases unmatched. The CDR3 sequence: CASSRDRGASWSQHF. The CDR3 coding sequence is TGTGCCAGTAGCAGGGACAGGGGGGCTAGCTGGTCCCAGCATTTT.

CDR3 protein: CASSLSRRVTTEAFF. The CDR3 coding sequence is TGTGCCAGCAGTTTATCGCGGAGGGTAACGACTGAAGCTTTCTTT. The V gene is TRBV27, the J gene TRBJ1-1, with unresolved D. The CDR3 is 15 residues long. From germline, CDR1 is MNHEY and CDR2 SMNVEV (reference sequence). V was trimmed by 0 bases and J by 5 bases, leaving 13 bases between them.